This TCR beta chain was identified during a study of T-cell reconstitution after alpha-beta-depleted transplantation in children. During its preparation, the TCRbeta library received unique molecular identifiers. Each CDR3 protein is one row after TCRdb ran MiXCR on the PCR reads. Counted here are over 400,000 distinct CDR3 sequences, 43% occurring once; the ten biggest clones make up around a quarter. This clonotype was detected a few times. Antigen specificity is unknown. The CDR3 contains 15 residues. Trimming stripped 3 bases from V and 8 bases from J, with 19 bases between. Germline V gene data show CDR1 as ENHRY and CDR2 as SYGVKD. General study results and limits: T-cell numbers and diversity, one year after transplant, stemmed largely from T cells that were newly produced. In patients about two months after transplant, alpha-beta T cells reportedly arose from several hundred expanded graft clones. The high TCRbeta diversity at day 60 in some patients came from surviving recipient T cells and thymic progenitors.

The chain uses TRBV10-3 and TRBJ1-1; TRBD1 is a possible D gene (5 bases). The sequences come from PBMCs, collected before TCRalphabeta/CD19-depleted stem cell transplant. This sequence originates from a girl aged 2 to 9 with aplastic anemia, due to receive a stem cell transplant. The CDR3 DNA sequence: TGTGCCATCAGTGAACTACGGACCCGGGGGGGGGAAGCTTTCTTT. Translating it yields CAISELRTRGGEAFF.